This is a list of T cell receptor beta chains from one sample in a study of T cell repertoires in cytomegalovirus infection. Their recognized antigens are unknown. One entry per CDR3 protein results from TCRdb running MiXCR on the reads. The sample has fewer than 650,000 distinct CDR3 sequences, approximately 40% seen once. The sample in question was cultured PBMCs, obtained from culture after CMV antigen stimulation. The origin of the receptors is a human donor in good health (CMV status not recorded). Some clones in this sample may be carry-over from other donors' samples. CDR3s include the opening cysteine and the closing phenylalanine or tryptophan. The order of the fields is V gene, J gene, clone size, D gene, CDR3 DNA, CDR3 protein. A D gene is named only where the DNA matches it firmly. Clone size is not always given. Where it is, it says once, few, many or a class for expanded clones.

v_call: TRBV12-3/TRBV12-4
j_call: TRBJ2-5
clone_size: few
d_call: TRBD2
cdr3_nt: TGTGCCAGCAGTCAAATAGCGGGAGGGACCCAGTACTTC
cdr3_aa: CASSQIAGGTQYF

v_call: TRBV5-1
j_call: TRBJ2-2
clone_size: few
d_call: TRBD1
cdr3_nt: TGCGCCAGTAGACAGGGGGATCCCCGGGAGCTGTTTTTT
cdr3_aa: CASRQGDPRELFF

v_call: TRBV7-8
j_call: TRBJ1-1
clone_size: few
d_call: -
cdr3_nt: TGTGCCAGCAGCTTCCCAGGGATGAACACTGAAGCTTTCTTT
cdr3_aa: CASSFPGMNTEAFF

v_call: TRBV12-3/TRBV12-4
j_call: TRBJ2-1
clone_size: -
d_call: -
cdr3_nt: TGTGCCAGCAGTTTTGGGGCGGGGTATGAGCAGTTCTTC
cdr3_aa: CASSFGAGYEQFF

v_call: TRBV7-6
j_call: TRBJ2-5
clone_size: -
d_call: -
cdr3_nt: TGTGCCAGCAGCTTAGGCGGGCTAGTGCGTGAGACCCAGTACTTC
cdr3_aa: CASSLGGLVRETQYF

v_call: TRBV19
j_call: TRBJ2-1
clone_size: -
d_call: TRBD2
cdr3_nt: TGTGCCAGTAGTACCGGGACTAGCGGGAGAAATGAGCAGTTCTTC
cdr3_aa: CASSTGTSGRNEQFF

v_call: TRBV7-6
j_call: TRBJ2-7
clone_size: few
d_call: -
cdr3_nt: TGTGCCAGCAGCTCAAAGGAAGTACGACTTACCCCCGAGGAGCAGTACTTC
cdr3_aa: CASSSKEVRLTPEEQYF

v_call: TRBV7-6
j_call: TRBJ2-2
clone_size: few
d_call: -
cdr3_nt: TGTGCCAGCAGCTTAGGATGGGCCGGGGAGCTGTTTTTT
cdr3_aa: CASSLGWAGELFF

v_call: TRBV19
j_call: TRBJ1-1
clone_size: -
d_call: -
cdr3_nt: TGTGCCAGTAGTATAGATTGGACGGCTGAAGCTTTCTTT
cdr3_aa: CASSIDWTAEAFF

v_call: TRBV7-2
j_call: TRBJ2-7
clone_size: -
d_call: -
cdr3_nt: TGTGCCAGCAGCGCACAAACTCCCTACGAGCAGTACTTC
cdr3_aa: CASSAQTPYEQYF